The 32 T cell receptor beta chains below were found in one sample sequenced in a study of blood T cell repertoires in COVID-19. The method was immunoSEQ multiplex PCR; TCRdb's version includes in-frame clones alone and lacks a portion of them. Of 90,000 to 100,000 clones listed, roughly 89% were seen once; the top ten hold roughly 2%. Specimen: peripheral blood. These receptor sequences come from a man aged 70 or older with active or convalescent COVID-19.

V gene TRBV3-1 (or the pseudogene TRBV3-2) combines with J gene TRBJ1-1, with 7 bases lining up with TRBD1. The length of the CDR3 is 17 residues. Looked up from germline, CDR1 is LGHDT and CDR2 is YNNKEL (reference sequence). V shed 0 bases and J 0 bases; nucleotides not matched to a gene: 7. The CDR3 DNA reads TGTGCCAGCAGCCAAGATAGAGGTAGGGGGCTGAACACTGAAGCTTTCTTT. Translated, it gives CASSQDRGRGLNTEAFF.

This clone has only one observation. The V and J genes are TRBV5-4 and TRBJ1-1; D remains ambiguous. V was shortened by 0 bases and J by 0 bases, with 9 bases between the two germline ends. This CDR3 comprises 15 residues. CDR1 and CDR2 from the germline V gene are SGHNT and YYREEE (reference sequence). CDR3 protein: CASSLGQILNTEAFF. CDR3 nucleotides: TGTGCCAGCAGCTTGGGGCAGATATTGAACACTGAAGCTTTCTTT. Together with reference TRBV5-4 and TRBJ1-1, the CDR3 gives the full variable domain: ETGVTQSPTHLIKTRGQQVTLRCSSQSGHNTVSWYQQALGQGPQFIFQYYREEENGRGNFPPRFSGLQFPNYSSELNVNALELDDSALYLCASSLGQILNTEAFFGQGTRLTVV.

The chain couples TRBV2 to TRBJ2-7; 7 nucleotides align to TRBD2. This CDR3 contains 14 residues. The J segment lost 3 bases and the V segment lost 4 bases, leaving 6 bases of the junction unmatched. Germline V gene lookup returns CDR1 SNHLY and CDR2 FYNNEI. The CDR3 sequence: CASSGDGGGYEQYF. CDR3 nucleotide sequence: TGTGCCAGCAGTGGCGACGGCGGGGGCTACGAGCAGTACTTC.

The chain uses TRBV19 and TRBJ1-2; D is perhaps TRBD1 (6 bases). The CDR3 runs 13 residues. V lost 7 bases and J lost 8, with 17 bases in between. Germline assignment: CDR1 LNHDA and CDR2 SQIVND (reference sequence). The CDR3 reads CASKVTGPGGYTF. The CDR3 DNA reads TGTGCCAGTAAGGTTACAGGGCCCGGGGGCTACACCTTC.

The chain is built from TRBV7-2 and TRBJ2-5; perhaps TRBD1 as D (6 bases). The CDR3 totals 14 residues. Germline V gene data show CDR1 as SGHTA and CDR2 as FQGNSA. V was cut by 4 bases and J by 4 bases, with 13 bases left in between. The CDR3 loop reads CASSSDPGVETQYF. CDR3 in DNA: TGTGCCAGCAGCTCAGATCCAGGGGTAGAGACCCAGTACTTC.

The chain links TRBV28 to TRBJ1-3; 8 nucleotides align to TRBD1. J lost 5 bases, V lost 6 bases, and 9 bases had no gene match. The CDR3 has 15 amino acids. Germline CDR1 MDHEN, CDR2 SYDVKM. The CDR3 protein is CASSRGQGGRNTIYF. DNA for the CDR3: TGTGCCAGCAGCAGAGGACAGGGCGGTCGAAACACCATATATTTT.

The chain carries TRBV5-4 and TRBJ2-5, with D possibly being TRBD2 (6 bases). CDR3 length: 15 residues. V was cut by 4 bases and J by 5 bases, with 18 bases left in between. CDR1 and CDR2 (germline): SGHNT, YYREEE (reference sequence). CDR3 sequence reads: CASSGGSGPGETQYF. The DNA of the CDR3 is TGTGCCAGCAGCGGGGGTAGCGGCCCCGGGGAGACCCAGTACTTC.

The chain uses TRBV5-6 and TRBJ1-1, with D unresolved. The CDR3 runs to 15 residues. Per germline, CDR1 SGHDT and CDR2 YYEEEE. The ends were cut back, 3 bases at V and 2 bases at J, with 14 bases in the middle. This CDR3 is CASSSLRTLNTEAFF. The CDR3, as DNA: TGTGCCAGCAGCTCATTAAGGACTCTAAACACTGAAGCTTTCTTT.

The V gene is TRBV24-1, the J gene TRBJ2-5; 10 bases fit TRBD1. This CDR3 is 17 amino acids long. From germline, CDR1 is KGHDR and CDR2 SFDVKD. J was trimmed by 3 bases and V by 3 bases; bases with no gene match: 9. The CDR3 nucleotides are TGTGCCACCAGTGATCCCCCAGACAGGGGGCGAGAAGAGACCCAGTACTTC. It codes for CATSDPPDRGREETQYF.

The J gene is TRBJ1-6, the V gene TRBV5-1, with TRBD1 identical over 10 bases. The CDR3 is 16 residues long. The germline V gene has CDR1 SGHRS and CDR2 YFSETQ. Trimming removed 0 bases from V and 9 bases from J; junction bases left unmatched: 6. The DNA of the CDR3 is TGCGCCAGCAGCTTGGGACAGGGGGCTGGGGGTTCACCCCTCCACTTT. Its translation is CASSLGQGAGGSPLHF.

The rearrangement joins TRBV3-1 (or the pseudogene TRBV3-2) to TRBJ1-1, with 9 bases aligning to TRBD1. This CDR3 spans 13 amino acids. V lost 5 bases, J lost 6 bases, and 4 bases stayed unmatched. Per germline, CDR1 LGHDT and CDR2 YNNKEL (reference sequence). CDR3 sequence: CASSSTGGPEAFF. In DNA, the CDR3 is TGTGCCAGCAGCTCAACAGGGGGCCCTGAAGCTTTCTTT.

The CDR3 region is CASSLGAGGGVYNEQFF. The CDR3 region has the DNA TGTGCCAGCAGTTTAGGGGCTGGCGGGGGCGTCTACAATGAGCAGTTCTTC. The gene calls are TRBV27 and TRBJ2-1, with D possibly being TRBD2 (7 bases). This CDR3 contains 17 residues. V was trimmed by 2 bases and J by 3 bases, leaving 17 bases between them. In germline, CDR1 is MNHEY, CDR2 SMNVEV (reference sequence).

This clone was counted a single time. The chain uses TRBV18 and TRBJ2-2, with D possibly being TRBD2 (7 bases). The CDR3 contains 15 residues. Per the germline V gene, CDR1 is KGHSH and CDR2 is LQKENI. V gave up 2 bases and J gave up 7 bases, with 14 bases separating them. The CDR3 nucleotides are TGTGCCAGCTCACCAACGGGGGGCAGGATCGGGGAGCTGTTTTTT. This encodes CASSPTGGRIGELFF.

The chain uses TRBV7-2 and TRBJ1-1; unclear D gene. Germline V gives CDR1 SGHTA, CDR2 FQGNSA. V lost 6 bases, J lost 1 base, and 15 bases lay in between. The CDR3 spans 15 residues. For the CDR3, the DNA is TGTGCCAGCAGGGAAATGTGGGCAGCGAACACTGAAGCTTTCTTT. Protein product: CASREMWAANTEAFF.

This CDR3 is CASSEYRQGTSGNTIYF. CDR3 nucleotide sequence: TGTGCCAGCAGTGAATATAGGCAGGGAACGTCTGGAAACACCATATATTTT. The chain uses TRBV6-1 and TRBJ1-3; D is perhaps TRBD1 (5 bases). This CDR3 contains 17 residues. V was pared by 2 bases and J by 1 base, with 15 bases between. In germline, CDR1 is MNHNS, CDR2 SASEGT.

This clone was seen more than once but under ten times. V gene TRBV19 combines with J gene TRBJ2-5; TRBD2 aligns across 12 bases. This CDR3 spans 15 amino acids. CDR1 and CDR2 (germline): LNHDA, SQIVND (reference sequence). V was clipped by 4 bases and J by 4 bases; unmatched bases: 4. In nucleotides, the CDR3 is TGTGCCAGTAGTACTAGCGGGGGGGCCGGAGAGACCCAGTACTTC. This translates into CASSTSGGAGETQYF.

This rearrangement joins TRBV7-2 to TRBJ1-4; the D gene is possibly TRBD1 (5 bases). The CDR3 has 15 amino acids. CDR1 and CDR2 (germline): SGHTA, FQGNSA. V lost 6 bases and J 8 bases, leaving 19 bases between the germline ends. In DNA form, the CDR3 reads TGTGCCAGCAGGCCAGGTCTTGGGGGGGGAGAAAAACTGTTTTTT. Residues: CASRPGLGGGEKLFF.

The V call is TRBV19, the J call TRBJ2-3; possible D gene TRBD1, 6 bases. The CDR3 length is 15 residues. The germline V and J ends were trimmed by 4 bases and 0 bases, with 11 bases remaining between them. CDR1 and CDR2 (germline): LNHDA, SQIVND (reference sequence). CDR3 coding DNA: TGTGCCAGTAGTAACCAGGGGATTAGCACAGATACGCAGTATTTT. Translation: CASSNQGISTDTQYF.

The V and J genes are TRBV25-1 and TRBJ1-1; D uncertain. CDR3 length equals 13 residues. Germline V gene sequence: CDR1 MGHDK, CDR2 SYGVNS. Trimming cost V 7 bases and J 1 base, with 10 bases left between them. CDR3 in amino acids: CASKKAGNTEAFF. DNA for the CDR3: TGTGCCAGCAAGAAAGCAGGGAACACTGAAGCTTTCTTT.

This rearrangement joins TRBV7-2 to TRBJ1-1; 8 bases fit TRBD1. In germline, CDR1 is SGHTA, CDR2 FQGNSA. This CDR3 has 14 residues. Losses at the gene ends were 5 bases for V and 3 bases for J; bases not matched to a gene: 5. The CDR3 reads CASSPQTGDTEAFF. CDR3 DNA: TGTGCCAGCAGCCCCCAGACAGGGGACACTGAAGCTTTCTTT. Full variable domain (outside the CDR3, taken from reference TRBV7-2 and TRBJ1-1): GAGVSQSPSNKVTEKGKDVELRCDPISGHTALYWYRQSLGQGLEFLIYFQGNSAPDKSGLPSDRFSAERTGGSVSTLTIQRTQQEDSAVYLCASSPQTGDTEAFFGQGTRLTVV.

The chain links TRBV4-1 to TRBJ1-6, with 7 bases matching TRBD1. Germline loops: CDR1 MGHRA, CDR2 YSYEKL. The CDR3 runs to 19 residues. V lost 0 bases, J lost 1 base, and 9 bases stayed unmatched. The DNA of the CDR3 is TGCGCCAGCAGCCAAGATTATGAAGGGGGCGCTTCCTATAATTCACCCCTCCACTTT. Translating gives CASSQDYEGGASYNSPLHF.

This clone was detected once. The chain uses TRBV11-2 and TRBJ1-6; D may be TRBD1 (6 bases). Germline V gene data show CDR1 as SGHAT and CDR2 as FQNNGV. This CDR3 has 15 residues. V was clipped by 3 bases and J by 7 bases, with 13 bases between them. Here the CDR3 reads CASSFYRAGNSPLHF. Written as DNA, the CDR3 is TGTGCCAGCAGCTTTTACAGGGCTGGAAATTCACCCCTCCACTTT.

The rearrangement links TRBV29-1 to TRBJ1-3; D possibly corresponds to TRBD1 (6 bases). The CDR3 covers 13 residues. V lost 3 bases to trimming and J lost 2 bases, with 8 bases between them. From germline, CDR1 is SQVTM and CDR2 ANQGSEA. CDR3 DNA: TGCAGCGTTGAGACAGGAACTGGAAACACCATATATTTT. Translation gives CSVETGTGNTIYF.

The V call is TRBV5-1, the J call TRBJ2-7, with 9 bases identical to TRBD2. CDR3 size: 17 residues. Trimming at V came to 0 bases and at J to 3 bases, leaving 10 bases not matched to a gene. The germline V gene encodes CDR1 SGHRS and CDR2 YFSETQ. CDR3 loop: CASSLGALAGQIYEQYF. The CDR3 DNA reads as TGCGCCAGCAGCTTGGGTGCCCTAGCGGGGCAGATCTACGAGCAGTACTTC.

The chain carries TRBV15 and TRBJ2-7; either TRBD1 or TRBD2 may fit D (6 bases each). Germline V gives CDR1 LNHNV, CDR2 YYDKDF (reference sequence). The CDR3 extends over 13 amino acids. The germline V and J ends were trimmed by 5 bases and 5 bases, with 13 bases remaining between them. The CDR3 coding sequence is TGTGCCACCAGCGGAGGGACAATGAACGAGCAGTACTTC. This codes for CATSGGTMNEQYF.

The chain carries TRBV5-1 and TRBJ1-1; 7 bases line up with TRBD1. CDR1 SGHRS and CDR2 YFSETQ come from the germline V gene. V was clipped by 7 bases and J by 1 base; unmatched bases: 4. This CDR3 has 13 residues. CDR3 sequence reads: CASGDSQNTEAFF. CDR3 sequence (DNA): TGCGCCAGCGGGGACAGTCAGAACACTGAAGCTTTCTTT.

The chain joins TRBV2 to TRBJ2-3, with D possibly matching TRBD1 (8 bases). The CDR3 is 16 amino acids. In germline, CDR1 is SNHLY, CDR2 FYNNEI. V was clipped by 4 bases and J by 2 bases, with 16 bases between them. The CDR3 DNA reads TGTGCCAGCAGTGTATACAGGGGGACTACCACAGATACGCAGTATTTT. Protein sequence: CASSVYRGTTTDTQYF.

The rearrangement joins TRBV3-1 (or the pseudogene TRBV3-2) to TRBJ1-5; maybe TRBD1 (6 bases). CDR1 is LGHDT and CDR2 is YNNKEL in the germline V gene (reference sequence). V was trimmed by 1 base and J by 0 bases, leaving 10 bases between them. The CDR3 length is 16 residues. The CDR3 DNA follows: TGTGCCAGCAGCCAAGGGGGGCTCCATAGCAATCAGCCCCAGCATTTT. Translated, it gives CASSQGGLHSNQPQHF.

The chain joins TRBV19 to TRBJ2-3; 8 bases fit TRBD1. The V and J ends lost 2 bases and 0 bases, in that order; junction bases with no gene match: 4. Germline V lookup: CDR1 LNHDA, CDR2 SQIVND (reference sequence). The CDR3 has 16 residues. CDR3 nucleotides: TGTGCCAGTAGTATAATCAGGACAGGGAGCACAGATACGCAGTATTTT. Translation gives CASSIIRTGSTDTQYF.

V usage is TRBV3-1 (or the pseudogene TRBV3-2) and J usage is TRBJ1-2; 7 bases are shared with TRBD1. The CDR3 runs 15 residues. Trimming cost V 2 bases and J 4 bases; bases outside gene matches: 7. CDR1 is LGHDT, CDR2 YNNKEL, per germline (reference sequence). In DNA, the CDR3 is TGTGCCAGCAGCCAACTCCACAGGGGATCCTATGGCTACACCTTC. This translates into CASSQLHRGSYGYTF.

The DNA of the CDR3 is TGTGCCAGCAGCCTCACGGGGGGGAACACCGGGGAGCTGTTTTTT. Residues: CASSLTGGNTGELFF. The chain combines TRBV6-6 with TRBJ2-2; 7 bases match TRBD2. V shed 6 bases and J 1 base; nucleotides not matched to a gene: 5. Per germline, CDR1 MNHNY and CDR2 SVGAGI (reference sequence). This CDR3 is 15 amino acids long.

The rearrangement uses TRBV19 and TRBJ2-1, with 9 nucleotides matching TRBD1. This CDR3 contains 15 residues. After removal of 6 bases from V and 4 bases from J, the junction contained 7 bases not matched to a gene. Germline values: CDR1 LNHDA, CDR2 SQIVND (reference sequence). CDR3 protein: CASRMTGGNYNEQFF. Written as DNA, the CDR3 is TGTGCCAGTAGGATGACAGGGGGTAATTACAATGAGCAGTTCTTC. The full variable domain, its missing parts supplied by reference TRBV19 and TRBJ2-1, is DGGITQSPKYLFRKEGQNVTLSCEQNLNHDAMYWYRQDPGQGLRLIYYSQIVNDFQKGDIAEGYSVSREKKESFPLTVTSAQKNPTAFYLCASRMTGGNYNEQFFGPGTRLTVL.